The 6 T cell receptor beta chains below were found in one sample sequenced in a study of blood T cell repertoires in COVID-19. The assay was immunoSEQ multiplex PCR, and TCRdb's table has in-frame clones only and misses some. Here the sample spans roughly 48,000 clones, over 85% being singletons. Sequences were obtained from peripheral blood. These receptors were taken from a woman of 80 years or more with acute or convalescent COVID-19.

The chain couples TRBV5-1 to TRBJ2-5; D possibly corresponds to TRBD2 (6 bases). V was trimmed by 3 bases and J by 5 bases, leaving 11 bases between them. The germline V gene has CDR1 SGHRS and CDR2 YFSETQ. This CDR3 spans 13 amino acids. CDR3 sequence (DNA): TGCGCCAGCAGCTACGCTAGCGACGAGACCCAGTACTTC. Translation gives CASSYASDETQYF.

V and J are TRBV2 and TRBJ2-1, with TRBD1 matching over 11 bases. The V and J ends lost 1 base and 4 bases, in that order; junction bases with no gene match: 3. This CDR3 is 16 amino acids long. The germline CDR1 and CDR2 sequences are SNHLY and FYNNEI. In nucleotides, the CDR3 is TGTGCCAGCAGTGAAGAGGACAGGGGGCCTTACAATGAGCAGTTCTTC. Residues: CASSEEDRGPYNEQFF.

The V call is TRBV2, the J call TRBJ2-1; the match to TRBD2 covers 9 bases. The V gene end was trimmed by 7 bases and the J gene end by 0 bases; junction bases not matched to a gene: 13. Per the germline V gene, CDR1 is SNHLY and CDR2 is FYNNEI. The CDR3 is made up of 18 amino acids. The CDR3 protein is CASIRRGLAGSSYNEQFF. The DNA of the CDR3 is TGTGCCAGCATTCGAAGGGGGCTAGCGGGGAGCTCCTACAATGAGCAGTTCTTC. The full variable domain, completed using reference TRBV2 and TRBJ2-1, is EPEVTQTPSHQVTQMGQEVILRCVPISNHLYFYWYRQILGQKVEFLVSFYNNEISEKSEIFDDQFSVERPDGSNFTLKIRSTKLEDSAMYFCASIRRGLAGSSYNEQFFGPGTRLTVL.

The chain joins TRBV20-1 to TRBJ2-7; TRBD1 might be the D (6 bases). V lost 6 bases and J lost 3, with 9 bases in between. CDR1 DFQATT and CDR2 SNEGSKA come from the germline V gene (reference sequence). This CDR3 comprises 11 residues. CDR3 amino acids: CSAKDSYEQYV. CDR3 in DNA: TGCAGTGCGAAGGACAGCTACGAGCAGTACGTC.

For the CDR3, the DNA is TGCGCCAGCAGCCAAGTCGGGGGCGAGCAGTACTTC. Translating gives CASSQVGGEQYF. The chain carries TRBV4-1 and TRBJ2-7; possible D gene TRBD2, 6 bases. This CDR3 is 12 amino acids long. The germline V gene has CDR1 MGHRA and CDR2 YSYEKL. The V gene lost 1 base and the J gene lost 6 bases, with 7 bases spanning the gap.

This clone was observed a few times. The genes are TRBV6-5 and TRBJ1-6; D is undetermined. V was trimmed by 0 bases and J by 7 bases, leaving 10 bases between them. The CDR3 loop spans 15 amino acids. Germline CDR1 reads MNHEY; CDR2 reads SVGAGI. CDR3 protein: CASSYSTTANSPLHF. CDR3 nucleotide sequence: TGTGCCAGCAGTTACTCGACCACAGCCAATTCACCCCTCCACTTT.